Listed below are T cell receptor beta chains from one sample, sequenced in a study of blood T cell repertoires in COVID-19. Here immunoSEQ multiplex PCR was the method, and the copy in TCRdb shows in-frame clones only, minus some. The sample consists of some 300,000 clones, around four fifths of them appearing once. The sample taken for sequencing was peripheral blood. These receptors came from a woman in her forties or fifties with active or convalescent COVID-19. CDR3s include the opening cysteine and the closing phenylalanine or tryptophan. The D gene is left open where the match is weak. Rows give clone size only sometimes, using once, few, many, or a class for an expanded clone.

>once|TRBD1|TRBJ2-2|TRBV7-8
TGTGCCAGCAGCTTAGCGGGACAGGGCTGGAACACCGGGGAGCTGTTTTTT
CASSLAGQGWNTGELFF
>NA|NA|TRBJ1-1|TRBV14
TGTGCCAGCAGCCAAGAGGCGGCCTCCACGGCTCCTGAAGCTTTCTTT
CASSQEAASTAPEAFF
>NA|NA|TRBJ2-1|TRBV7-9
TGTGCCAGCAGCCCCGACTTTGGACCGGGAGCATTTTACAATGAGCAGTTCTTC
CASSPDFGPGAFYNEQFF
>NA|NA|TRBJ2-3|TRBV6-5
TGTGCCAGCAGTAAGGACACTAGCACAGATACGCAGTATTTT
CASSKDTSTDTQYF
>NA|NA|TRBJ2-7|TRBV24-1
TGTGCCACCAGTGTCCATCCACGGGAGCAGTACTTC
CATSVHPREQYF
>once|NA|TRBJ2-2|TRBV19
TGTGCCAGTAGTATAGGTTCCAGGGTCGGGGAGCTGTTTTTT
CASSIGSRVGELFF
>NA|NA|TRBJ1-4|TRBV29-1
TGCAGCGTTGTGGCCCCAAATGAAAAACTGTTTTTT
CSVVAPNEKLFF
>NA|NA|TRBJ1-1|TRBV6-5
TGTGCCAGCAGTTACGAAGTAAGGGGCACTGAAGCTTTCTTT
CASSYEVRGTEAFF
>NA|TRBD2|TRBJ2-1|TRBV9
TGTGCCAGCAGCGACTCCGGGACTAGCGGGAGTAGGGGTGAGCAGTTCTTC
CASSDSGTSGSRGEQFF
>NA|NA|TRBJ1-5|TRBV10-3
TGTGCCATCAGTGACACCGGGGGTTGGCAGCCCCAGCATTTT
CAISDTGGWQPQHF
>NA|TRBD2|TRBJ2-1|TRBV19
TGTGCCAGTGGAGGAGGGAGGGCCCTGGAAGGGGCCCGTTACAATGAGCAGTTCTTC
CASGGGRALEGARYNEQFF
>NA|TRBD2|TRBJ2-2|TRBV7-2
TGTGCCAGCAGCTCCGGACGGCGGGGGGCGAACACCGGGGAGCTGTTTTTT
CASSSGRRGANTGELFF
>few|TRBD1|TRBJ1-1|TRBV5-1
TGCGCCAGCAGCTCTTCCGGGACAGCCCATGAAGCTTTCTTT
CASSSSGTAHEAFF
>NA|NA|TRBJ2-7|TRBV15
TGTGCCACCAGCAGAGACCTAGCCGGGACTGCCTACGAGCAGTACTTC
CATSRDLAGTAYEQYF
>NA|NA|TRBJ1-1|TRBV6-5
TGTGCCAGCAGTCACCTTGACTTCTCTGAAGCTTTCTTT
CASSHLDFSEAFF
>NA|TRBD1|TRBJ2-5|TRBV7-2
TGTGCCAGCAGCTTCTATCGACAGGGTGCGACCCAGTACTTC
CASSFYRQGATQYF
>NA|NA|TRBJ1-4|TRBV4-2
TGTGCCAGCAGCCAGAGGATAGCCGGAACGCAACTGGTAGGAGAAAAACTGTTTTTT
CASSQRIAGTQLVGEKLFF
>NA|NA|TRBJ2-7|TRBV4-1
TGCGCCAGCAGCCAAGAACAGGGTTACGAGCAGTACTTC
CASSQEQGYEQYF
>NA|NA|TRBJ1-2|TRBV6-5
TGTGCCAGCAGTACCCAACGGACAGCCCTCTATGGCTACACCTTC
CASSTQRTALYGYTF
>once|TRBD2|TRBJ2-2|TRBV6-2/TRBV6-3
TGTGCCAGCAGTTACAGGCCAAGCGGGAGTTTGACCGGGGAGCTGTTTTTT
CASSYRPSGSLTGELFF
>NA|TRBD2|TRBJ2-7|TRBV6-2/TRBV6-3
TGTGCCAGCAGTTTAGTGGCGGGGGAGTACGAGCAGTACTTC
CASSLVAGEYEQYF
>NA|TRBD2|TRBJ2-2|TRBV27
TGTGCCACACGGACTAGCGGGAACACCGGGGAGCTGTTTTTT
CATRTSGNTGELFF
>NA|NA|TRBJ2-1|TRBV10-3
TGTGCCATCAGTGAGTCCCAGGGAGGCTACAATGAGCAGTTCTTC
CAISESQGGYNEQFF
>NA|TRBD1|TRBJ2-5|TRBV5-4
TGTGCCAGCAGCTTGGGTGGACAGGGGCAAGAGACCCAGTACTTC
CASSLGGQGQETQYF
>NA|NA|TRBJ2-2|TRBV9
TGTGCCAGCAGCGTAGCCGGGAGCCCTCCCGGGGAGCTGTTTTTT
CASSVAGSPPGELFF
>NA|NA|TRBJ1-5|TRBV3-1/TRBV3-2
TGTGCCAGCAGCCAAGGGCGGGGGCGCGGGCAGCCCCAGCATTTT
CASSQGRGRGQPQHF
>NA|NA|TRBJ1-2|TRBV7-6
TGTGCCAGCAGTCAAAGACAGGACCTGGGTCCCTACACCTTC
CASSQRQDLGPYTF